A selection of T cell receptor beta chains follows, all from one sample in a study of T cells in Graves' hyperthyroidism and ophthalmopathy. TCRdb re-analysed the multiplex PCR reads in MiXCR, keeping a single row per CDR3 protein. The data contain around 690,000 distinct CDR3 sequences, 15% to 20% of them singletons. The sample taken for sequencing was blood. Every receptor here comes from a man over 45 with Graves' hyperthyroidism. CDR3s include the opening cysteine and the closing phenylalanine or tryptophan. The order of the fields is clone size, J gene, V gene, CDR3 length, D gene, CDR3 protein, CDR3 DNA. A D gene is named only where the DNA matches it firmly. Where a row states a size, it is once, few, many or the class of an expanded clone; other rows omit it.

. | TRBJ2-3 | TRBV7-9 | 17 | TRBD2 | CASSDARAGEGKDTQYF | TGTGCCAGCAGCGACGCACGGGCGGGAGAGGGGAAGGATACGCAGTATTTT
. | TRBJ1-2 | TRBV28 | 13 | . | CASSPPQNYGYTF | TGTGCCAGCAGTCCACCGCAGAACTATGGCTACACCTTC
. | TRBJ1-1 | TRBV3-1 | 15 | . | CASSPPGGRNTEAFF | TGTGCCAGCAGCCCCCCTGGGGGGAGGAACACTGAAGCTTTCTTT
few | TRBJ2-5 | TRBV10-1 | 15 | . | CASSAFSGSKETQYF | TGCGCCAGCAGTGCCTTCTCCGGGTCCAAAGAGACCCAGTACTTC
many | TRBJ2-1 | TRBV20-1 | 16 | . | CSALVGSGVSYNEQFF | TGCAGTGCTCTGGTGGGTAGCGGAGTCTCCTACAATGAGCAGTTCTTC
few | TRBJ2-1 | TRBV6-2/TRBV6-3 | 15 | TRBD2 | CASSDTSDRYNEQFF | TGTGCCAGCAGTGATACTAGCGACCGATACAATGAGCAGTTCTTC
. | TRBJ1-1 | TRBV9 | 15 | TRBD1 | CASSPGTAVETEAFF | TGTGCCAGCAGCCCAGGGACAGCCGTGGAAACTGAAGCTTTCTTT
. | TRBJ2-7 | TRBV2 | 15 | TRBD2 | CASSDDPGLASEEYF | TGTGCCAGCAGTGACGATCCGGGACTAGCGAGCGAGGAGTACTTC
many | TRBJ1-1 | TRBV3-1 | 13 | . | CASSYPGAREAFF | TGTGCCAGCAGCTACCCGGGGGCGCGTGAAGCTTTCTTT
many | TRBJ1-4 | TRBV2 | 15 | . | CASKKSSATNEKLFF | TGTGCCAGCAAAAAGTCTTCTGCAACTAATGAAAAACTGTTTTTT
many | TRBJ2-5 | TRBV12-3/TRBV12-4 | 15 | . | CASSLRREYQETQYF | TGTGCCAGCAGTTTGCGCAGGGAATACCAAGAGACCCAGTACTTC
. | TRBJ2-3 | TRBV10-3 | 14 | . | CAITGGSVGDTQYF | TGTGCCATCACTGGCGGCAGCGTGGGAGATACGCAGTATTTT
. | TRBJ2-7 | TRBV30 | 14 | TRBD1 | CAWMRDRATYEQYF | TGTGCCTGGATGCGGGACAGGGCCACCTACGAGCAGTACTTC
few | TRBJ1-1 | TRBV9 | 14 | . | CASSVEGSNTEAFF | TGTGCCAGCAGCGTAGAAGGGTCGAACACTGAAGCTTTCTTT
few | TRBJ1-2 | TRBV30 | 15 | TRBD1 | CAWSVLRGQGYGYTF | TGTGCCTGGAGTGTACTTAGGGGGCAGGGGTATGGCTACACCTTC
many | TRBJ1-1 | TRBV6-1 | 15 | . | CASSERTVGNTEAFF | TGTGCCAGCAGTGAACGGACAGTTGGTAACACTGAAGCTTTCTTT
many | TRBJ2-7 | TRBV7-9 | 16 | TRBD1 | CASSSIFGTDSYEQYF | TGTGCCAGCAGCTCAATCTTCGGGACAGACAGCTACGAGCAGTACTTC
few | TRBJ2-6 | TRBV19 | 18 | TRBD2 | CASSIEALAVSGANVLTF | TGTGCCAGTAGTATAGAAGCACTAGCGGTCTCTGGGGCCAACGTCCTGACTTTC
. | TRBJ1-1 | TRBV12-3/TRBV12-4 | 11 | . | CASRETKEVFF | TGTGCCAGCAGAGAGACCAAGGAGGTTTTCTTT
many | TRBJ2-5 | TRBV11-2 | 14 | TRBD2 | CASSPSGGRETQYF | TGTGCCAGCAGCCCTAGCGGGGGGAGGGAGACCCAGTACTTC
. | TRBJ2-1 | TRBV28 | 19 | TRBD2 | CASSFGLAGGRSSYNEQFF | TGTGCCAGCTCTTTTGGACTAGCGGGAGGTAGAAGCTCCTACAATGAGCAGTTCTTC
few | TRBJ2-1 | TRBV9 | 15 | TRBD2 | CASGPSGSSYNEQFF | TGTGCCAGCGGACCTAGCGGGAGCTCCTACAATGAGCAGTTCTTC
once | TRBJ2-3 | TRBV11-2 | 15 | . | CASNPGVRATDTQYF | TGTGCCAGCAACCCCGGAGTACGGGCCACAGATACGCAGTATTTT
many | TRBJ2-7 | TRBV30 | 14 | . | CAWRGGLTPYEQYF | TGTGCCTGGAGGGGTGGGCTGACCCCCTACGAGCAGTACTTC
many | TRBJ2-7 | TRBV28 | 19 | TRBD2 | CASSAHLADVTNRPHEQYF | TGTGCCAGCAGTGCCCATCTAGCGGACGTCACCAACCGCCCCCACGAGCAGTACTTC
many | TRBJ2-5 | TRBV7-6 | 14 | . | CASSPTRGLEIQYF | TGTGCCAGCAGCCCAACCCGGGGGCTAGAGATCCAGTACTTC
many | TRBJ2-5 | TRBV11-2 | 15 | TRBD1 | CASSQSGTAQETQYF | TGTGCCAGCTCACAATCAGGGACAGCTCAAGAGACCCAGTACTTC
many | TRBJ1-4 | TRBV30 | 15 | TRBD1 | CAWSSQGAANEKLFF | TGTGCCTGGAGTTCACAGGGGGCGGCTAATGAAAAACTGTTTTTT
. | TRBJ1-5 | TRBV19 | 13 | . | CASNPRTDQPQHF | TGTGCCAGTAATCCAAGGACGGATCAGCCCCAGCATTTT
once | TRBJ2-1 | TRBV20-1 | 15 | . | CSARLGGQPNNEQFF | TGCAGTGCTAGATTGGGCGGACAGCCTAACAATGAGCAGTTCTTC
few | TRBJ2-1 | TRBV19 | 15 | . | CASSIGQSSYNEQFF | TGTGCCAGTAGTATCGGCCAGAGCTCCTACAATGAGCAGTTCTTC
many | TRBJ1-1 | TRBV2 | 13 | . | CASSDKMNTEAFF | TGTGCCAGCAGTGACAAAATGAACACTGAAGCTTTCTTT
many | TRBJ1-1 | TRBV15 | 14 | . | CATSRDRQFTEAFF | TGTGCCACCAGCAGAGATAGACAGTTCACTGAAGCTTTCTTT
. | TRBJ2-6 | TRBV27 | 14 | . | CASRYRTGANVLTF | TGTGCCAGCAGATACCGAACTGGGGCCAACGTCCTGACTTTC
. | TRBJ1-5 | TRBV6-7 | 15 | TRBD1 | CASSTTGVSNQPQHF | TGTGCCAGCAGCACAACAGGGGTGAGCAATCAGCCCCAGCATTTT
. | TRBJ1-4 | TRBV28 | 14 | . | CASNLEGNNEKLFF | TGTGCCAGCAACCTGGAAGGCAATAATGAAAAACTGTTTTTT
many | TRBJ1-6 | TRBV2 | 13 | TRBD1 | CAGGGQANSPLHF | TGTGCCGGAGGGGGACAGGCAAATTCACCCCTCCACTTT
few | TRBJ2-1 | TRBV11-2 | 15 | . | CASSLDYSAFNEQFF | TGTGCCAGCAGCTTAGATTACAGCGCGTTCAATGAGCAGTTCTTC
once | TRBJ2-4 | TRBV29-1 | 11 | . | CSVVWRNIQYF | TGCAGCGTTGTTTGGAGAAACATTCAGTACTTC
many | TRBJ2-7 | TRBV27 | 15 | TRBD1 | CASNGQGATIYEQYF | TGTGCCAGCAACGGGCAGGGGGCGACAATATACGAGCAGTACTTC
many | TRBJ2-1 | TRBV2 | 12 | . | CASSDYNNEQFF | TGTGCCAGCAGTGACTACAACAATGAGCAGTTCTTC
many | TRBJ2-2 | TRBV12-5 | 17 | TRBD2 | CASGVPTPAGGTGELFF | TGTGCTAGTGGTGTCCCCACACCGGCGGGAGGGACCGGGGAGCTGTTTTTT
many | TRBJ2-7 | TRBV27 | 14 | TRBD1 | CASTNGQGTGEQYF | TGTGCCAGCACCAATGGACAGGGGACGGGAGAGCAGTACTTC
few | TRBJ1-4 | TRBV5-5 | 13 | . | CASSPVLGEKLFF | TGTGCCAGCAGCCCCGTTCTGGGAGAAAAACTGTTTTTT
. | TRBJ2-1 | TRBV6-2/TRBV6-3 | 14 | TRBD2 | CASTSGIPRNEQFF | TGTGCCTCCACTAGCGGGATTCCCAGGAATGAGCAGTTCTTC
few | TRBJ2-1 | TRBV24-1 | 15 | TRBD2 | CATSAGLAGLNEQFF | TGTGCCACCAGTGCTGGACTAGCGGGTCTTAATGAGCAGTTCTTC
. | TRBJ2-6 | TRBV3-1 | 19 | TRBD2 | CASSQDRKRGLAMANVLTF | TGTGCCAGCAGCCAAGATAGAAAGAGGGGACTAGCTATGGCCAACGTCCTGACTTTC
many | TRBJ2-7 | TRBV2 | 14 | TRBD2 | CASSEGASGYEQYF | TGTGCCAGCAGTGAAGGGGCTAGCGGCTACGAGCAGTACTTC
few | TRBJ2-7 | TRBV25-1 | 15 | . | CASSDQGQGSYEQYF | TGTGCCAGCAGTGACCAGGGTCAGGGTTCCTACGAGCAGTACTTC
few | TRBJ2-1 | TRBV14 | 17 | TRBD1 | CASSELAGQGSGNEQFF | TGTGCCAGCAGCGAATTGGCGGGACAGGGGTCGGGGAATGAGCAGTTCTTC
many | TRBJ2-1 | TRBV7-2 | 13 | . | CASSEPAVNEQFF | TGTGCCAGCAGCGAACCAGCGGTAAATGAGCAGTTCTTC
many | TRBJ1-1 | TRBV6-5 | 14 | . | CASSYQDSNTEAFF | TGTGCCAGCAGTTACCAGGACAGCAACACTGAAGCTTTCTTT
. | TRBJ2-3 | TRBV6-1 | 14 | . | CASSRALGTDTQYF | TGTGCCAGCAGCCGGGCCCTCGGGACAGATACGCAGTATTTT
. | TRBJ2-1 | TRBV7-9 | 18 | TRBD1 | CASTRPDRGFSSYNEQFF | TGTGCCAGCACCAGACCAGACAGGGGATTTAGCTCCTACAATGAGCAGTTCTTC